The T cell receptor beta chain described here comes from a study of blood T cell repertoires in COVID-19. On the study more broadly: Samples of COVID-19 (acute and convalescent) were obtained from the United States, Italy and Spain. Sample material is recorded as cDNA or gDNA derived from T cells, B-cell-depleted T cells, or PBMCs.

In the original processing: Amplification of reference gene primers provided the estimated nucleated cell counts. Sequencing used immunoSEQ multiplex PCR; TCRdb keeps in-frame clones, though not all of them. The DNA gave D and trimming, while V, J and clone size come from that table. The sample shows approximately 290,000 clones, over 75% of them seen only once. Trimming removed 4 bases from V and 2 bases from J; junction bases left unmatched: 0. This CDR3 is 14 amino acids long. Germline-derived CDR1 and CDR2 are SGHRS and YFSETQ. The sequenced sample was peripheral blood. The sequence came from a woman aged 60-75 years with acute or convalescent COVID-19. The V and J genes are TRBV5-1 and TRBJ2-7, with 13 bases aligning to TRBD2. The CDR3 DNA reads as TGCGCCAGCAGCGGGACTAGCGGGGCCTACGAGCAGTACTTC. It translates to CASSGTSGAYEQYF.